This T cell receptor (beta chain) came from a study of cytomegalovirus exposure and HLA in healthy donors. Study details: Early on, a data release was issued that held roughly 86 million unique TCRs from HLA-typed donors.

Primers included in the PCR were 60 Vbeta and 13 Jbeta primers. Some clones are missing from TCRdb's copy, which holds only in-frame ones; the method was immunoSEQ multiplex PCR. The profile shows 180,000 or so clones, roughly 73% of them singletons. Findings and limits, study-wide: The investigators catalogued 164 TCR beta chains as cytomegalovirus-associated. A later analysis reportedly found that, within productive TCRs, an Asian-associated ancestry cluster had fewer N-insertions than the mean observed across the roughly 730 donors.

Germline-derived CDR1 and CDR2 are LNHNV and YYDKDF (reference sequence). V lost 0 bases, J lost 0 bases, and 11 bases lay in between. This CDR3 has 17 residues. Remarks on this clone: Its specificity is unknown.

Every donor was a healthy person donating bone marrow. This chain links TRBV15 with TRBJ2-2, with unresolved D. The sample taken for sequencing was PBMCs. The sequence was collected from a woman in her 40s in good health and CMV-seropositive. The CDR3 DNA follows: TGTGCCACCAGCAGAGATCGGTCCACGGCGAACACCGGGGAGCTGTTTTTT. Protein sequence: CATSRDRSTANTGELFF.